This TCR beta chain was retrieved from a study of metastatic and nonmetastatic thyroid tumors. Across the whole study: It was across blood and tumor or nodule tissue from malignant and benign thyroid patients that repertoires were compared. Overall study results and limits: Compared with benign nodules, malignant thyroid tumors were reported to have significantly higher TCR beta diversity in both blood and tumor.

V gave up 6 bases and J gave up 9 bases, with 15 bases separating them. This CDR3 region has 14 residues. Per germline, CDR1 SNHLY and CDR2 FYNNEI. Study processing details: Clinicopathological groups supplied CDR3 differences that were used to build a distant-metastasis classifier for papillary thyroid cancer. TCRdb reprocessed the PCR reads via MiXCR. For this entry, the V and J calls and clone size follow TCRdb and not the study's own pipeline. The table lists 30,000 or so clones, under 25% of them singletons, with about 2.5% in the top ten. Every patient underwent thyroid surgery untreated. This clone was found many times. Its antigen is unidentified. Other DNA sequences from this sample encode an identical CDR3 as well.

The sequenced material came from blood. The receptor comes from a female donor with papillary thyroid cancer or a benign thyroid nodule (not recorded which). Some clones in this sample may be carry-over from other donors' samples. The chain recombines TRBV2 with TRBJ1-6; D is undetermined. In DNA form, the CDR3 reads TGTGCCAGCAGCGGACGCTTGACGTCTTCACCCCTCCACTTT. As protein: CASSGRLTSSPLHF. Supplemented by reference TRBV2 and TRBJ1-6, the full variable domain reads EPEVTQTPSHQVTQMGQEVILRCVPISNHLYFYWYRQILGQKVEFLVSFYNNEISEKSEIFDDQFSVERPDGSNFTLKIRSTKLEDSAMYFCASSGRLTSSPLHFGNGTRLTVT.